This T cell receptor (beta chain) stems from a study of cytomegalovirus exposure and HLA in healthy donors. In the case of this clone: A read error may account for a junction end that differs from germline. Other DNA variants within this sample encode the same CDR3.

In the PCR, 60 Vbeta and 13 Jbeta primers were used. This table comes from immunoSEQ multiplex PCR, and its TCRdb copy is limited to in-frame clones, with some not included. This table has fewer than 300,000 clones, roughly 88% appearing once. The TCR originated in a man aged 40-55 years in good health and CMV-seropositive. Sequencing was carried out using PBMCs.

For the CDR3, the DNA is TGTGCCAGCAGCTTGCCCCGGACAGGGGGCTCCGAGCAGTACTTC. The encoded protein is CASSLPRTGGSEQYF. The chain combines TRBV5-1 with TRBJ2-7; 11 bases map to TRBD1. CDR1 and CDR2 from the germline V gene are SGHRS and YFSETQ. This CDR3 is built from 15 residues.